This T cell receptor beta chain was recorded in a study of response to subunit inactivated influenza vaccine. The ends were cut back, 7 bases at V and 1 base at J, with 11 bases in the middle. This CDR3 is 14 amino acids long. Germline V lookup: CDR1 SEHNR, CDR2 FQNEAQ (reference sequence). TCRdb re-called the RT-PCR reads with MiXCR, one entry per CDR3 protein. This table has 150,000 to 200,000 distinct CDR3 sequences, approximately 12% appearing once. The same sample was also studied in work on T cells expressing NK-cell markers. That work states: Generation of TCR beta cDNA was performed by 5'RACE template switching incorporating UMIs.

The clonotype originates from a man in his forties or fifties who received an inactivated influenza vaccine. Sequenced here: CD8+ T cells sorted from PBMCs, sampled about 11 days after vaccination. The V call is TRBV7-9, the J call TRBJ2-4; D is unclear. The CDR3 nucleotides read TGTGCCAGCACCCCCGTCTCGGCCAAAAACATTCAGTACTTC. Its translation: CASTPVSAKNIQYF.